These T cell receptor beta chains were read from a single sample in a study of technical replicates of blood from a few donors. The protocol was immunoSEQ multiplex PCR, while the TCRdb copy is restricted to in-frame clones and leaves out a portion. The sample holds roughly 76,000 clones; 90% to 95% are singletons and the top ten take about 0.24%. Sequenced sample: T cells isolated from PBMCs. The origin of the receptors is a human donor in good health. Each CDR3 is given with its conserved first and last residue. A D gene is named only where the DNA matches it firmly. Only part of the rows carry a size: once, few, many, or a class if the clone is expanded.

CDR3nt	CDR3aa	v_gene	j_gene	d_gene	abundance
TGTGCCAGCAGTTTCTGGACAGGGGTGATAGGAAACTCCTACGAGCAGTACTTC	CASSFWTGVIGNSYEQYF	TRBV28	TRBJ2-7	TRBD1	-
TGCGCCAGCAAACTAGCGGGAGAGTACAATGAGCAGTTCTTC	CASKLAGEYNEQFF	TRBV5-1	TRBJ2-1	TRBD2	-
TGCGCCAGCAAAGCCTCTCATACTTCTGCACCCTACGAGCAGTACTTC	CASKASHTSAPYEQYF	TRBV4-1	TRBJ2-7	-	-
TGTGCCAGCAGCTGGACCGGACTCAACTACAATGAGCAGTTCTTC	CASSWTGLNYNEQFF	TRBV11-1	TRBJ2-1	-	-
TGTGCCAGCAGTCCCTACTCTAACGGGGGCTCCTACAATGAGCAGTTCTTC	CASSPYSNGGSYNEQFF	TRBV28	TRBJ2-1	-	-
TGCGCCAGCAGCTTGGGGGGAATAGCGGCCGGCTACGAGCAGTACTTC	CASSLGGIAAGYEQYF	TRBV5-1	TRBJ2-7	-	-
TGCGCCAGCAGCCGGACGGGGGGGCTCACTGGTAGCGCTGAAGCTTTCTTT	CASSRTGGLTGSAEAFF	TRBV4-1	TRBJ1-1	-	-
TGTGCCAGTAGTACCAGAACAGGGGGCGCTCCCGGGGAGCTGTTTTTT	CASSTRTGGAPGELFF	TRBV19	TRBJ2-2	TRBD1	-
TGCGCCAGCAGCGGAGGCCTTGGACTAGCGGGCGAAGACACAGATACGCAGTATTTT	CASSGGLGLAGEDTDTQYF	TRBV5-1	TRBJ2-3	TRBD2	-
TGTGCCACCAGCAGGAACCTTGGAGGAGCAACTAATGAAAAACTGTTTTTT	CATSRNLGGATNEKLFF	TRBV15	TRBJ1-4	-	-
TGTGCCAGCAGTTTGGGCAGGACTAACTATGGCTACACCTTC	CASSLGRTNYGYTF	TRBV28	TRBJ1-2	-	-
TGTGCCAGCAGCCAGACAGAATATAGCAATCAGCCCCAGCATTTT	CASSQTEYSNQPQHF	TRBV6-1	TRBJ1-5	-	-
TGCGCCAGCAGCACAAGACTAGCGGGGCAAGAGACCCAGTACTTC	CASSTRLAGQETQYF	TRBV10-1	TRBJ2-5	TRBD2	once
TGTGCCAGCAGCTTAAGCTGGAGCACAGATACGCAGTATTTT	CASSLSWSTDTQYF	TRBV7-9	TRBJ2-3	-	-